The T cell receptor (beta chain) described here comes from a study of blood T cell repertoires in COVID-19. Study overall: PBMCs, B-cell-depleted T cells, or T cells were the source of the cDNA or gDNA that made up the material.

Clones were read by immunoSEQ multiplex PCR, and TCRdb kept only the in-frame ones, dropping some. Among about 190,000 clones listed, more than 75% were seen once. Participants reported their clinical history, and cohort assignment relied on those reports. This sequence originates from a woman between 45 and 65 years old with acute COVID-19. The sample consisted of PBMCs or T cells enriched from blood (not recorded which).

The CDR3 DNA follows: TGTGCCAGCATTGGCCAGGATAACTATGGCTACACCTTC. Its protein product is CASIGQDNYGYTF. The rearrangement links TRBV28 to TRBJ1-2; no reliable D call. This CDR3 spans 13 amino acids. Trimming cost V 7 bases and J 1 base, with 10 bases left between them. Germline-derived CDR1 and CDR2 are MDHEN and SYDVKM.